The sequence of this TCR beta chain was determined in a study of metastatic and nonmetastatic thyroid tumors. Study-level background: The comparison covered peripheral blood and tumor or nodule tissue in malignant and benign thyroid patients. Broader study findings: It was reported that TCR beta diversity was significantly higher in malignant thyroid tumors than benign nodules, in blood and tumor.

Patients underwent thyroid surgery, and none had received any treatment before it. Authors' data handling: Built for papillary thyroid cancer, a distant-metastasis classifier drew on CDR3 differences across clinicopathological groups. TCRdb re-called the PCR reads through MiXCR. TCRdb's processing, not the authors', yielded these V and J calls. The data show about 82,000 clones, approximately 12% seen once. A word on this clone: The antigen is unknown. Possible read error: a much larger clone is one base away. At the DNA level, this CDR3 is encoded by other sequences in the same sample as well.

The sequenced sample consisted of tumor tissue. This sequence originates from a female donor with papillary thyroid cancer or a benign thyroid nodule (not recorded which). Some clones in this sample may be carry-over from other donors' samples.

In DNA, the CDR3 is TGTGCCAGCAGCCTAGGACTAGCGGGAGGGTACACAGATACTCAGTATTTT. This gives the protein CASSLGLAGGYTDTQYF. The V and J genes are TRBV11-1 and TRBJ2-3; 15 bases fit TRBD2. Germline assignment: CDR1 SGHAT and CDR2 FQDESV (reference sequence). This CDR3 is built from 17 residues. The whole variable domain, filled in from reference TRBV11-1 and TRBJ2-3, reads EAEVAQSPRYKITEKSQAVAFWCDPISGHATLYWYRQILGQGPELLVQFQDESVVDDSQLPKDRFSAERLKGVDSTLKIQPAELGDSAMYLCASSLGLAGGYTDTQYFGPGTRLTVL.